The rows below give T cell receptor beta chains drawn from one sample of a study of OX40 agonist ivuxolimab in advanced cancers. Profiling relied on immunoSEQ multiplex PCR, and the TCRdb table lists in-frame clones only, not all of them. The table shows under 50,000 clones, with around 87% occurring only once. Source: CD4+ or CD8+ T cells sorted from blood, taken in a trial of the OX40 agonist ivuxolimab. These receptors all come from an adult with an advanced solid tumor such as melanoma, head and neck, liver or kidney cancer. CDR3s include the opening cysteine and the closing phenylalanine or tryptophan. Size is stated for part of the rows, as once, few or many counts, or as a class when the clone is expanded.

>TRBJ2-2|NA|15|TRBV2
CASSEASGGTGELFF
>NA|NA|12|TRBV11-2
CASSPPRGEQYF
>TRBJ1-5|NA|12|TRBV7-9
CASSFSNQPQHF
>TRBJ2-7|NA|16|TRBV7-3
CASSQRLGPMDHEQYF
>TRBJ2-3|few|17|TRBV5-1
CASSRAQASGGTDTQYF
>NA|NA|14|TRBV6-8
CASKGTRANYEQYF
>TRBJ2-1|few|13|TRBV29-1
CSVPHSSYNEQFF
>TRBJ1-2|few|14|TRBV4-1
CASSQPGGVYGYTF
>TRBJ2-1|NA|10|TRBV20-1
CSAMHEEQFF
>TRBJ2-7|NA|12|TRBV11-2
CASSSNLYEQYF
>TRBJ1-2|NA|14|TRBV6-5
CASSSRDRGYGYTF
>TRBJ1-2|NA|13|TRBV7-2
CASSPNRGGGYTF
>TRBJ1-4|NA|14|TRBV28
CASSFVLANEKLFF
>TRBJ1-6|NA|15|TRBV6-5
CASSADRGTSSPLHF
>TRBJ1-1|NA|14|TRBV28
CASTLGVWGTEAFF
>TRBJ2-5|NA|13|TRBV7-9
CASSSSGIETQYF
>TRBJ2-2|NA|17|TRBV5-6
CASSLFRLAGNTGELFF
>TRBJ1-5|NA|13|TRBV19
CASTGGPNQPQHF
>TRBJ2-7|NA|14|TRBV5-1
CASSLDGYLYEQYF
>TRBJ2-2|NA|14|TRBV19
CASSIVAVSGELFF
>TRBJ2-7|NA|13|TRBV7-8
CASSPGQPYEQYF
>TRBJ1-5|few|14|TRBV19
CASTKDRSNQPQHF
>TRBJ1-3|NA|16|TRBV7-6
CASSLAWPGEGNTIYF
>TRBJ2-7|NA|15|TRBV28
CASSLFVTHSYEQYF
>TRBJ2-7|NA|12|TRBV7-3
CASSYDSYEQYF
>TRBJ1-5|NA|13|TRBV18
CASSTDRGQPQHF
>TRBJ2-1|NA|13|TRBV2
CASSGDRNDEQFF
>TRBJ2-3|NA|15|TRBV9
CASSVGIAGGDTQYF
>TRBJ2-1|NA|11|TRBV19
CATTGPDLTFF